The rows below give T cell receptor beta chains drawn from one sample of a study of sequential checkpoint blockade in melanoma. Only in-frame clones appear in the TCRdb table, and some are missing; sequencing was by immunoSEQ multiplex PCR. The sample includes around 6,100 clones, 21% seen only once; the top ten take around 15%. This specimen was tumor tissue (inferred from file names), taken from a patient given nivolumab and ipilimumab in sequence. The receptors were gathered from a human donor with melanoma. CDR3s include the opening cysteine and the closing phenylalanine or tryptophan. Fields, in order: J gene, D gene, V gene, clone size, CDR3 DNA, CDR3 protein. D genes are given only for firm matches. Rows may omit the clone size; those that give it use once, few, many or a size class.

TRBJ2-5	.	TRBV19	few	TGTGCCAGTAGTAGACGGCCGGGGCTTGAGACCCAGTACTTC	CASSRRPGLETQYF
TRBJ2-5	TRBD1	TRBV5-1	.	TGCGCCAGCAGCCCACAGACAGGGCCGGAGACCCAGTACTTC	CASSPQTGPETQYF
TRBJ1-1	.	TRBV25-1	medium-sized	TGTGCCAGCAGCGGGTTTATGAACACTGAAGCTTTCTTT	CASSGFMNTEAFF
TRBJ2-1	TRBD2	TRBV30	.	TGTGCCTGGAGGGCCCTAGCGGGAGGGTGGGGTGAGCAGTTCTTC	CAWRALAGGWGEQFF
TRBJ1-2	.	TRBV29-1	.	TGCAGCGTTTCGGAGACAGCCGGCGGCTACACCTTC	CSVSETAGGYTF
TRBJ2-5	.	TRBV10-3	.	TGTGCCATCAGTGAAAGGACGGGGCAAGAGACCCAGTACTTC	CAISERTGQETQYF
TRBJ2-1	.	TRBV30	.	TGTGCCTGGAGTGTACGTAGGGTAGAACAGTTCTTC	CAWSVRRVEQFF
TRBJ2-7	TRBD2	TRBV7-7	.	TGTGCCAGCAGCTTTAACCTCGGGGGGTACGAGCAGTACTTC	CASSFNLGGYEQYF
TRBJ1-2	TRBD1	TRBV23-1	.	TGCGCCAGCAGCCAAGACGGACAGGGGGAGATTGGCTACACCTTC	CASSQDGQGEIGYTF
TRBJ2-1	.	TRBV11-3	many	TGTGCCAGCAGCTTTTGGGGGGTCCGATATTACAATGAGCAGTTCTTC	CASSFWGVRYYNEQFF
TRBJ1-6	.	TRBV19	.	TGTGCCAGTAGGGACAGTGGGGGGCCCCTCCACTTT	CASRDSGGPLHF
TRBJ2-1	TRBD1	TRBV2	many	TGTGCCAGCAGCCTGACAGGGTCCTCCTACAATGAGCAGTTCTTC	CASSLTGSSYNEQFF
TRBJ1-2	.	TRBV6-8	many	TGTGCCAGCAGTGCGGGGAGAGGGACAATCTATGGCTACACCTTC	CASSAGRGTIYGYTF
TRBJ2-3	.	TRBV6-8	.	TGTGCCAGCAGTTACCGGACAGCTAGCACAGATACGCAGTATTTT	CASSYRTASTDTQYF
TRBJ1-6	.	TRBV15	few	TGTGCCACCAGCAGAGATGGTGTGGACTCACCCCTCCACTTT	CATSRDGVDSPLHF
TRBJ2-7	TRBD1	TRBV7-6	few	TGTGCCAGCAGCTTCCTTCAGGGACAGATATACGAGCAGTACTTC	CASSFLQGQIYEQYF
TRBJ1-5	.	TRBV15	medium-sized	TGTGCCACCAGCAGTGACACTGGGATTGGACAGCCCCAGCATTTT	CATSSDTGIGQPQHF
TRBJ2-7	TRBD2	TRBV5-1	.	TGCGCCAGCACCACAGCGGGAGGGCCGCTCCGAGAGCAGTACTTC	CASTTAGGPLREQYF
TRBJ2-2	.	TRBV25-1	.	TGTGCCAGCAGTAAAGACCGTCCGAACACCGGGGAGCTGTTTTTT	CASSKDRPNTGELFF
TRBJ2-6	.	TRBV11-3	many	TGTGCCAGCAGCTTAGATCTTTTGGCAGCCGGCTCTGGGGCCAACGTCCTGACTTTC	CASSLDLLAAGSGANVLTF
TRBJ2-5	TRBD1	TRBV11-3	many	TGTGCCAGCAGCTTAGTAGGACAGGGGGCAGAGACCCAGTACTTC	CASSLVGQGAETQYF
TRBJ2-1	.	TRBV10-3	few	TGTGCCATCAGTGAGTCACTAGTGACCTACAATGAGCAGTTCTTC	CAISESLVTYNEQFF
TRBJ2-1	TRBD2	TRBV6-8	medium-sized	TGTGCCAGCCTACGGGGGGGCTCCTACAATGAGCAGTTCTTC	CASLRGGSYNEQFF
TRBJ2-5	.	TRBV11-3	many	TGTGCCAGCAGCTTTTGGTACGGGCCAGAGACCCAGTACTTC	CASSFWYGPETQYF
TRBJ2-5	TRBD2	TRBV5-1	.	TGCGCCAGCAGCCGAGGCGGGGGGCTTAAAGAGACCCAGTACTTC	CASSRGGGLKETQYF
TRBJ2-3	TRBD2	TRBV11-3	many	TGTGCCAGCAGCTTGTCTTTGCGGCGGGGGGCAGATACGCAGTATTTT	CASSLSLRRGADTQYF
TRBJ2-7	TRBD1	TRBV19	once	TGTGCCAGTAAAGACAGGGGGAGCTCCTACGAGCAGTACTTC	CASKDRGSSYEQYF
TRBJ2-1	TRBD2	TRBV9	few	TGTGCCAGCAGCGTAGAGCGACTAGCGGGGGGCTATGAGCAGTTCTTC	CASSVERLAGGYEQFF
TRBJ2-7	.	TRBV19	few	TGTGCCAGTAGTACGGCAGGGGGGAACGAGCAGTACTTC	CASSTAGGNEQYF
TRBJ2-2	TRBD2	TRBV19	.	TGTGCCAGTAGTCCCACCTATTATAGCGGGGGGGATCTCGGGGAGCTGTTTTTT	CASSPTYYSGGDLGELFF
TRBJ2-4	.	TRBV11-3	many	TGTGCCAGCAGCTTGGCAGGGGCCAAAAACATTCAGTACTTC	CASSLAGAKNIQYF
TRBJ2-4	.	TRBV6-8	many	TGTGCCAGCACCATAACGCGGGACTCCCGAAACATTCAGTACTTC	CASTITRDSRNIQYF
TRBJ2-7	.	TRBV30	few	TGTGCCTGGCTGGGGCGCCGGTTGGACTCCTACGAGCAGTACTTC	CAWLGRRLDSYEQYF
TRBJ2-1	TRBD2	TRBV9	few	TGTGCCAGCAGCATTGGACTAGCGGGGGGTTATGAGCAGTTCTTC	CASSIGLAGGYEQFF
TRBJ2-3	TRBD2	TRBV5-1	.	TGCGCCAGCAGCGGGGGGACTAGCAGAGATACGCAGTATTTT	CASSGGTSRDTQYF
TRBJ2-7	TRBD2	TRBV14	few	TGTGCCAGCAGCCAAGATACTAAATTAGCGGGGAGATCCTACGAGCAGTACTTC	CASSQDTKLAGRSYEQYF
TRBJ2-1	.	TRBV11-3	medium-sized	TGTGCCAGCAGCTTAAGGGGGATAGGGTTCGGCATCCACAATGAGCAGTTCTTC	CASSLRGIGFGIHNEQFF
TRBJ1-5	.	TRBV7-5	.	TGTGCCAGCAGCTTGGGGACAGTCAATCAGCCCCAGCATTTT	CASSLGTVNQPQHF
TRBJ2-1	TRBD2	TRBV15	few	TGTGCCACCAGCAGAAATTTAAACAGCGGGAGACTCTACAATGAGCAGTTCTTC	CATSRNLNSGRLYNEQFF
TRBJ2-5	.	TRBV25-1	.	TGTGCCAGCAGTGTAAGACTAGTTCAAGAGACCCAGTACTTC	CASSVRLVQETQYF
TRBJ2-2	TRBD1	TRBV11-3	many	TGTGCCAGCAGCTTGGGACAGGGGGCGAGGGAGCTGTTTTTT	CASSLGQGARELFF
TRBJ2-5	.	TRBV11-3	many	TGTGCCAGCAGCCCAGCAAAGGGGCGTGGATGGATAGAGACCCAGTACTTC	CASSPAKGRGWIETQYF
TRBJ1-2	TRBD1	TRBV10-3	few	TGTGCCATCAGTGAGTGGGGACAGGGTGAGGGCTACACCTTC	CAISEWGQGEGYTF
TRBJ2-5	.	TRBV6-8	.	TGTGCCAGCAGGGTGACGGTCTACCAAGAGACCCAGTACTTC	CASRVTVYQETQYF
TRBJ1-1	.	TRBV18	few	TGTGCCAGCTCACAAACCGCCGAGAACACTGAAGCTTTCTTT	CASSQTAENTEAFF
TRBJ1-5	TRBD1	TRBV6-1	.	TGTGCCAGCAGTGAAGGCGACAGGGAGACCCCGGACCTTTTTTATAGCAATCAGCCCCAGCATTTT	CASSEGDRETPDLFYSNQPQHF
TRBJ2-3	TRBD2	TRBV4-1	many	TGCGCCAGCTTAGCGGGGAGCACAGATACGCAGTATTTT	CASLAGSTDTQYF
TRBJ2-5	TRBD2	TRBV5-1	few	TGCGCCAGCAGCTTACTATTCAGCGGGGGGACAGAGACCCAGTACTTC	CASSLLFSGGTETQYF
TRBJ1-2	.	TRBV19	.	TGTGCCAGTAGAACAGACTCCTATGGCTACACCTTC	CASRTDSYGYTF
TRBJ1-5	.	TRBV11-1	.	TGTGCCAGCAGCTTGGAGGGGAGCAATCAGCCCCAGCATTTT	CASSLEGSNQPQHF
TRBJ2-3	.	TRBV11-3	few	TGTGCCAGCAGTTCGTTAGGGGTAACAGATACGCAGTATTTT	CASSSLGVTDTQYF
TRBJ1-2	TRBD1	TRBV11-3	many	TGTGCCAGCAGCTTAGGGGACAGGGGAAATTATGGCTACACCTTC	CASSLGDRGNYGYTF
TRBJ1-5	TRBD1	TRBV6-8	few	TGTGCCATCAGGGACAGGGAAAATCAGCCCCAGCATTTT	CAIRDRENQPQHF
TRBJ2-5	TRBD2	TRBV18	.	TGTGCCAGCTCACCGTCCGGACTAGCGGGAGGGTACCGGGAGACCCAGTACTTC	CASSPSGLAGGYRETQYF
TRBJ2-2	TRBD2	TRBV9	many	TGTGCCAGCAGCACACTAGCGGGGGGCACCGGGGAGCTGTTTTTT	CASSTLAGGTGELFF
TRBJ2-1	TRBD2	TRBV5-1	.	TGCGCCAGCAGCTTGGTTGGGCGGGGGGCCAACAATGAGCAGTTCTTC	CASSLVGRGANNEQFF
TRBJ2-3	.	TRBV6-8	many	TGTGCCAGCAGTCAGAGCGCGGGGACAATGACAGATACGCAGTATTTT	CASSQSAGTMTDTQYF
TRBJ2-7	.	TRBV28	medium-sized	TGTGCCAGCAGTTTGGGGGATCCTGCCTCCTACGAGCAGTACTTC	CASSLGDPASYEQYF
TRBJ2-5	.	TRBV30	.	TGTGCCTGGAGTACCCTAGGGGGAGGGACCCAGTACTTC	CAWSTLGGGTQYF
TRBJ1-5	.	TRBV15	few	TGTGCCACCAGCCTCGGGACGGAGGGGAATCAGCCCCAGCATTTT	CATSLGTEGNQPQHF